Each of the 16 T cell receptor beta chains below was sequenced from the same sample in a study of Graves' ophthalmopathy and Graves' hyperthyroidism. Investigators amplified TCR beta CDR3 regions from RNA transcripts. Scientists carried out first-round RT-PCR using HTBI primers and then a second-round multiplex PCR. TCRdb analysed the multiplex PCR reads with MiXCR anew, one entry per CDR3 protein. The sample shows about 700,000 distinct CDR3 sequences, about 38% of them seen only once. Material for sequencing was peripheral blood. Receptor source: an adult man with Graves' ophthalmopathy.

The chain carries TRBV9 and TRBJ1-2; no clear D gene. The germline V and J ends were trimmed by 4 bases and 6 bases, with 16 bases remaining between them. CDR3 length equals 14 residues. Looked up from germline, CDR1 is SGDLS and CDR2 is YYNGEE. The CDR3 loop reads CASSQDLGYDGYTF. The DNA for the CDR3 is TGTGCCAGCAGCCAAGATTTAGGATATGATGGCTACACCTTC.

This clonotype was seen many times. The gene calls are TRBV24-1 and TRBJ1-6; no firm D call. This CDR3 spans 13 amino acids. CDR1 KGHDR and CDR2 SFDVKD come from the germline V gene. V was trimmed by 6 bases and J by 6 bases, leaving 8 bases between them. The CDR3 region has the DNA TGTGCCACCAGTAAGGACCGTAATTCACCCCTCCACTTT. Its protein product is CATSKDRNSPLHF.

This clonotype was detected a few times. This rearrangement joins TRBV20-1 to TRBJ1-4; D not certain. The CDR3 loop spans 14 amino acids. With 6 bases removed from V and 0 bases from J, the gap between germline ends came to 11 bases. Germline lookup yields CDR1 DFQATT and CDR2 SNEGSKA (reference sequence). The CDR3 loop is CSAPEQATNEKLFF. DNA for the CDR3: TGCAGTGCCCCCGAACAAGCAACTAATGAAAAACTGTTTTTT.

This clonotype came up a few times. The chain carries TRBV4-1 and TRBJ1-5, with 8 bases identical to TRBD1. This CDR3 comprises 15 residues. The germline CDR1 and CDR2 sequences are MGHRA and YSYEKL. With 4 bases clipped from V and 7 bases from J, the junction kept 9 bases outside the gene matches. CDR3 region: CASSRSGTGGQPQHF. In nucleotides, the CDR3 is TGCGCCAGCAGCCGTTCCGGGACAGGTGGACAGCCCCAGCATTTT.

The genes are TRBV29-1 and TRBJ2-7; the D gene is possibly TRBD1 (5 bases). V shed 8 bases and J shed 3 bases, with 17 bases lying between them. The CDR3 has 13 residues. Germline-derived CDR1 and CDR2 are SQVTM and ANQGSEA. Written as DNA, the CDR3 is TGCAGCCAAGTGCTACAGGACCTCTACGAGCAGTACTTC. Protein sequence: CSQVLQDLYEQYF.

This chain connects TRBV4-2 to TRBJ2-5; possibly TRBD2 for D (6 bases). The ends were cut back, 0 bases at V and 5 bases at J, with 13 bases in the middle. This CDR3 has 15 residues. The germline V gene encodes CDR1 LGHNA and CDR2 YNFKEQ. The CDR3 protein is CASSQESGTSETQYF. CDR3 coding DNA: TGTGCCAGCAGCCAAGAATCGGGGACTTCGGAGACCCAGTACTTC.

This chain joins TRBV6-6 and TRBJ2-5; 7 nucleotides line up with TRBD1. J gave up 2 bases and V 1 base, and 4 bases lay outside the gene matches. The CDR3 extends over 15 amino acids. Germline CDR1 is MNHNY and CDR2 is SVGAGI (reference sequence). The CDR3 region has the DNA TGTGCCAGCAGTTACTTCCGGGACAGTCAAGAGACCCAGTACTTC. It encodes CASSYFRDSQETQYF.

This clonotype has more than one count but fewer than ten. V is TRBV19 and J is TRBJ2-5, with TRBD1 identical over 9 bases. After removal of 6 bases from V and 2 bases from J, the junction contained 7 bases not matched to a gene. CDR3 length: 15 amino acids. Germline CDR1 reads LNHDA; CDR2 reads SQIVND (reference sequence). The CDR3 reads CASRKTQGAQETQYF. The CDR3 coding sequence is TGTGCCAGTAGGAAGACACAGGGGGCACAAGAGACCCAGTACTTC.

This clonotype was detected a few times. The chain couples TRBV7-2 to TRBJ2-2; TRBD1 might be the D (5 bases). V gave up 5 bases and J gave up 4 bases, with 17 bases separating them. CDR1 is SGHTA and CDR2 is FQGNSA in the germline V gene. This CDR3 comprises 16 residues. The CDR3 sequence: CASSQPIQEFTGELFF. In DNA form, the CDR3 reads TGTGCCAGCAGCCAACCGATACAGGAATTCACCGGGGAGCTGTTTTTT.

The V gene is TRBV19, the J gene TRBJ1-2; unclear D gene. The ends were cut back, 5 bases at V and 2 bases at J, with 18 bases in the middle. This CDR3 is 16 amino acids long. Per germline, CDR1 LNHDA and CDR2 SQIVND (reference sequence). The CDR3 protein is CASSASRMDGNYGYTF. As DNA, the CDR3 is TGTGCCAGTAGTGCCAGTAGGATGGACGGAAACTATGGCTACACCTTC.

The sample holds a few counts of this clonotype. DNA of the CDR3: TGCAGTGCTAGAGATCCGGCAGGGGTTTCCTACGAGCAGTACTTC. Its translation is CSARDPAGVSYEQYF. This chain links TRBV20-1 with TRBJ2-7; weak D call: TRBD1 (6 bases). There are 15 residues in the CDR3. V shed 0 bases and J shed 1 base, with 13 bases lying between them. CDR1 is DFQATT and CDR2 is SNEGSKA in the germline V gene (reference sequence).

The V gene is TRBV15, the J gene TRBJ1-3; no reliable D call. The CDR3 loop spans 15 amino acids. Germline V lookup: CDR1 LNHNV, CDR2 YYDKDF (reference sequence). The V and J ends lost 0 bases and 2 bases respectively, with 8 bases between them. The CDR3 coding sequence is TGTGCCACCAGCAGAGACAGCGGACCTGGAAACACCATATATTTT. It encodes CATSRDSGPGNTIYF.

This clonotype was counted ten times or more. The V gene is TRBV25-1, the J gene TRBJ1-4; D is perhaps TRBD1 (5 bases). CDR1 and CDR2 (germline): MGHDK, SYGVNS. This CDR3 is built from 14 residues. Deletions cut 2 bases from V and 8 bases from J, with 12 bases between. This CDR3 is CASSEQGSIEKLFF. The CDR3, as DNA: TGTGCCAGCAGTGAACAGGGTAGCATCGAAAAACTGTTTTTT.

This clonotype was found a few times. The chain is built from TRBV14 and TRBJ1-6; no reliable D call. The CDR3 has 16 residues. Trimming cost V 5 bases and J 0 bases, with 11 bases left between them. From germline, CDR1 is SGHDN and CDR2 FVKESK. The DNA of the CDR3 is TGTGCCAGCAGCTTTCACAGCTCCTCCTATAATTCACCCCTCCACTTT. It yields the protein CASSFHSSSYNSPLHF.

This clonotype showed up just once. One base away lies a much larger clone, so this may be a sequencing read error. The chain carries TRBV5-1 and TRBJ2-7; 8 bases agree with TRBD1. J was trimmed by 1 base and V by 4 bases; bases with no gene match: 7. Germline V gene sequence: CDR1 SGHRS, CDR2 YFSETQ. This CDR3 is built from 15 residues. The CDR3 region is CASSTTGQESYEQYF. CDR3 nucleotide sequence: TGCGCCAGCAGCACCACGGGACAGGAGTCCTACGAGCAGTACTTC.

The chain couples TRBV2 to TRBJ1-5; no clear D. V was shortened by 1 base and J by 2 bases, with 6 bases between the two germline ends. Germline V gene sequence: CDR1 SNHLY, CDR2 FYNNEI. The CDR3 sequence is 14 residues long. CDR3 in DNA: TGTGCCAGCAGTGAAGACTTTGGCAATCAGCCCCAGCATTTT. Translated, it gives CASSEDFGNQPQHF.